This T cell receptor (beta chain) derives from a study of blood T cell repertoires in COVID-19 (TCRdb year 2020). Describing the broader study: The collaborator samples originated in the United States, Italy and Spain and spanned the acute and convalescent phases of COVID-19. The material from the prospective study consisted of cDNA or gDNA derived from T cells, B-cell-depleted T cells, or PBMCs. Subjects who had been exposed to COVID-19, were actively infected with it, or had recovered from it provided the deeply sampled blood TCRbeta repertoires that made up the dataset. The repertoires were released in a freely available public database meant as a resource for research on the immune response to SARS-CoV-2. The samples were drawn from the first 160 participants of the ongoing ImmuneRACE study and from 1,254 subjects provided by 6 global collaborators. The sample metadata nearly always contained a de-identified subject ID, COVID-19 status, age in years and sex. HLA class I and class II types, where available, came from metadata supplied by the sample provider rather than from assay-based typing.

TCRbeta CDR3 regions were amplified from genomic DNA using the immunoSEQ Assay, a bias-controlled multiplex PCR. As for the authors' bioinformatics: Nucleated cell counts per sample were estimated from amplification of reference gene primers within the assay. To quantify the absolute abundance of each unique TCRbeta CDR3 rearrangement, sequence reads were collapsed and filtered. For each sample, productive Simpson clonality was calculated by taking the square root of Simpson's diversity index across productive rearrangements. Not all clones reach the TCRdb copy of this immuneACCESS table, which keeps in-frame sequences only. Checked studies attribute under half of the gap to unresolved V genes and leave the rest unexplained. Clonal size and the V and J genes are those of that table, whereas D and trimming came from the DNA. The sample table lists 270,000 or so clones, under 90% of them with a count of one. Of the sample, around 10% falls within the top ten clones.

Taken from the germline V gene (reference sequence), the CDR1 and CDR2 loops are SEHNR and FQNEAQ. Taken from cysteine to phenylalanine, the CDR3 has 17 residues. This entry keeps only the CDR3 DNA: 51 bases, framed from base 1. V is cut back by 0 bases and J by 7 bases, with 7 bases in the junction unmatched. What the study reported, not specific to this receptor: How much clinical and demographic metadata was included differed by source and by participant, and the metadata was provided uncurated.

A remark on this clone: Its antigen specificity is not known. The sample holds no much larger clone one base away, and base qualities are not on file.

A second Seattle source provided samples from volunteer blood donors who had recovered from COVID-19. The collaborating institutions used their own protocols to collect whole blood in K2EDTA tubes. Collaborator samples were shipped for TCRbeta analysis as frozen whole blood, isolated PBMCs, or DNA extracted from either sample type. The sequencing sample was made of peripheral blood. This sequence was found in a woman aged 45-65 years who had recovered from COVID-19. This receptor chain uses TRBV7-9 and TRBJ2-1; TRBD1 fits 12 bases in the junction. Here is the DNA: TGTGCCAGCAGCTTAGCAGTGGGACAGGGGGCGAGAAATGAGCAGTTCTTC. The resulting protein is CASSLAVGQGARNEQFF.